Presented here are 9 T cell receptor beta chains from one specimen sequenced in a study of T-cell reconstitution after alpha-beta-depleted transplantation in children. Construction of the TCRbeta library involved unique molecular identifiers. TCRdb reprocessed the PCR reads with MiXCR, giving one entry per CDR3 protein. The sample lists hundreds of thousands of distinct CDR3 sequences; roughly 15% were seen once. The specimen comprised PBMCs, sampled from the stem cell graft. These receptors all come from a human donor who donated a stem cell graft to a child with Fanconi anemia.

The V and J genes are TRBV7-9 and TRBJ1-1; D is unclear. The V end lost 5 bases, the J end lost 9 bases, and 13 bases lay between the germline ends. This CDR3 is built from 12 residues. Germline CDR1 reads SEHNR; CDR2 reads FQNEAQ (reference sequence). CDR3 in DNA: TGTGCCAGCAGCCTCCGGGCTTCCCAAGCTTTCTTT. This sequence encodes CASSLRASQAFF.

V is TRBV11-2 and J is TRBJ2-5; the match to TRBD1 covers 9 bases. V lost 2 bases and J lost 5; bases outside the gene matches: 6. Germline loops: CDR1 SGHAT, CDR2 FQNNGV. This CDR3 spans 15 amino acids. Here the CDR3 DNA reads TGTGCCAGCAGCTTACTCACAGGGGGCTGGGAGACCCAGTACTTC. It codes for CASSLLTGGWETQYF.

V usage is TRBV4-3 and J usage is TRBJ2-3; no clear D gene. Germline CDR1 and CDR2: LGHNA and YSLEER. Trimming shortened V by 4 bases and J by 6 bases, and 11 bases separated the two germline ends. The CDR3 runs to 13 residues. CDR3 in amino acids: CASSLTEQDTQYF. CDR3 nucleotides: TGCGCCAGCAGCCTGACGGAGCAGGATACGCAGTATTTT.

This clonotype was seen repeatedly, ten times or more. V gene TRBV20-1 combines with J gene TRBJ2-5, with D perhaps being TRBD1 or TRBD2 (5 bases each). The CDR3 contains 12 residues. V was pared by 5 bases and J by 7 bases, with 14 bases between. The V gene's germline CDR1 is DFQATT and CDR2 SNEGSKA (reference sequence). The CDR3 bases are TGCAGTGCTCGCACAGGAGGTGGGACCCAGTACTTC. It codes for CSARTGGGTQYF.

This clonotype appeared many times. The chain couples TRBV5-1 to TRBJ2-5; D is ambiguous. Germline V gives CDR1 SGHRS, CDR2 YFSETQ. The CDR3 covers 13 residues. Trimming took 3 bases from V and 0 from J, leaving 6 bases between them. The CDR3, as DNA: TGCGCCAGCAGCTCTGAGTACCAAGAGACCCAGTACTTC. Translated, it gives CASSSEYQETQYF.

This clonotype occurred many times. The V and J genes are TRBV15 and TRBJ1-2; the D is unclear. Trimming shortened V by 3 bases and J by 5 bases, and 19 bases separated the two germline ends. The CDR3 loop spans 16 amino acids. CDR1 is LNHNV, CDR2 YYDKDF, per germline (reference sequence). The DNA of the CDR3 is TGTGCCACCAGCAGCACATCTGGGGATCTCTGGTATGGCTACACCTTC. Translation: CATSSTSGDLWYGYTF.

In its sample, this clonotype was seen many times. V and J are TRBV7-2 and TRBJ2-1; TRBD1 is a possible D gene (5 bases). CDR3 length equals 15 residues. The V gene's germline CDR1 is SGHTA and CDR2 FQGNSA. The germline V and J ends were trimmed by 3 bases and 4 bases, with 13 bases remaining between them. As DNA, the CDR3 is TGTGCCAGCAGCTTCCTAGGGGCCGGTTACAATGAGCAGTTCTTC. This codes for CASSFLGAGYNEQFF.

There are many counts of this clonotype. V is TRBV20-1 and J is TRBJ2-7; 8 positions agree with TRBD1. Germline CDR1 DFQATT, CDR2 SNEGSKA (reference sequence). This CDR3 region has 14 residues. V shed 5 bases, J shed 9 bases, and the junction held 15 bases outside the gene matches. The CDR3, as DNA: TGCAGTGCTCACGATTACAGGGGGAACTGGGGGCAGTACGTC. Translation: CSAHDYRGNWGQYV.

This clonotype was seen once. This rearrangement joins TRBV18 to TRBJ1-5; D may be TRBD1 (6 bases). Per germline, CDR1 KGHSH and CDR2 LQKENI. V lost 1 base and J lost 8, with 9 bases in between. The CDR3 length is 13 residues. The CDR3 region has the DNA TGTGCCAGCTCACCACTCAACAGGGAGCCCCAGCATTTT. Its translation: CASSPLNREPQHF.